The 4 T cell receptor beta chains given below trace back to one sample, sequenced in a study of T cell repertoires in cytomegalovirus infection. TCRdb passed the reads through MiXCR, listing each CDR3 protein once. The sample gives about 830,000 distinct CDR3 sequences, over 25% of which show up once; around 12% is in the top ten. Their recognized antigens are unknown. This sample comprised cultured CD8+ T cells from PBMCs, obtained from culture after CMV antigen stimulation. These receptors came from a human donor in good health (CMV status not recorded). Some clones in this sample may be carry-over from other donors' samples.

The genes are TRBV5-4 and TRBJ2-3; D is perhaps TRBD2 (5 bases). The germline V gene has CDR1 SGHNT and CDR2 YYREEE (reference sequence). V lost 5 bases and J lost 1, with 14 bases in between. The CDR3 has 15 residues. Here the CDR3 DNA reads TGTGCCAGCAGGATCGGTCCCGGGGGCACAGATACGCAGTATTTT. Residues: CASRIGPGGTDTQYF.

The table lists this clonotype with a few counts. The chain combines TRBV7-8 with TRBJ1-1, with 9 bases matching TRBD1. Trimming at V came to 5 bases and at J to 5 bases, leaving 9 bases not matched to a gene. Germline loops: CDR1 SGHVS, CDR2 FQNEAQ. The CDR3 runs to 15 residues. CDR3 amino acids: CASSPAGTGLTEAFF. The CDR3 DNA sequence: TGTGCCAGCAGCCCCGCCGGGACAGGGCTAACTGAAGCTTTCTTT.

This clonotype showed up just a few times. This rearrangement joins TRBV4-1 to TRBJ2-1; D gene uncertain. CDR1 MGHRA and CDR2 YSYEKL come from the germline V gene. CDR3 length: 11 residues. V was trimmed by 8 bases and J by 6 bases, leaving 8 bases between them. The CDR3 protein is CASLSRNEQFF. The DNA for the CDR3 is TGCGCCAGCCTGAGCCGCAATGAGCAGTTCTTC.

The rearrangement uses TRBV7-8 and TRBJ1-3; D perhaps matches TRBD1 (6 bases). The V and J ends lost 5 bases and 4 bases respectively, with 15 bases between them. The CDR3 has 15 amino acids. In germline, CDR1 is SGHVS, CDR2 FQNEAQ. Written as DNA, the CDR3 is TGTGCCAGCAGCCACCGAGGGGGGAGAGGAAACACCATATATTTT. This encodes CASSHRGGRGNTIYF.